The 30 T cell receptor beta chains below all came from one sample that was sequenced in a study of cytomegalovirus exposure and HLA in healthy donors. Primers included in the PCR were 60 Vbeta and 13 Jbeta primers. Data came from immunoSEQ multiplex PCR; TCRdb stores just in-frame clones and leaves some out. In the table there are 65,000 to 90,000 clones, about four fifths of which are singletons. Sequencing was carried out using PBMCs. These receptors all stem from a man between 60 and 70 years old in good health and CMV-seronegative.

This clone was counted only a few times. The genes are TRBV10-3 and TRBJ1-1, with 9 bases lining up with TRBD1. V shed 2 bases and J 5 bases; nucleotides not matched to a gene: 6. The CDR3 has 15 amino acids. Per the germline V gene, CDR1 is ENHRY and CDR2 is SYGVKD. The CDR3 nucleotides are TGTGCCATCAGTGAGCCGGGACAGGGAGAAACTGAAGCTTTCTTT. Its protein is CAISEPGQGETEAFF.

The chain joins TRBV21-1 to TRBJ1-3; no DNA check was done on the table's D call, TRBD1. TRBV21-1 is a known pseudogene. This CDR3 contains 15 residues. The CDR3 nucleotides read TGTGCCAGCAGCACAGGACAGGGCCCTGGAAACACCATATATTTT. Its protein is CASSTGQGPGNTIYF.

The chain combines TRBV27 with TRBJ2-6, with a possible D match to TRBD1 (8 bases). This CDR3 comprises 18 residues. From germline, CDR1 is MNHEY and CDR2 SMNVEV (reference sequence). V gave up 4 bases and J gave up 2 bases, with 18 bases separating them. The CDR3 nucleotides read TGTGCCAGCAGTTACGGGAGGCAGGGGGCTGCTGGGGCCAACGTCCTGACTTTC. Protein product: CASSYGRQGAAGANVLTF.

The V call is TRBV11-3, the J call TRBJ1-1; 7 bases map to TRBD1. This CDR3 comprises 14 residues. Germline V gene sequence: CDR1 SGHNT, CDR2 YENEEA. With V trimmed by 3 bases and J by 2 bases, 3 bases remained unmatched. The CDR3 loop reads CASSFGTVNTEAFF. CDR3 DNA: TGTGCCAGCAGCTTCGGGACAGTTAACACTGAAGCTTTCTTT.

The chain employs TRBV6-5 and TRBJ1-5; D gene ambiguous. This CDR3 comprises 15 residues. Germline assignment: CDR1 MNHEY and CDR2 SVGAGI. V lost 0 bases and J lost 0, with 6 bases in between. CDR3 in DNA: TGTGCCAGCAGTTACTCGAAGAGTAGCAATCAGCCCCAGCATTTT. Its protein is CASSYSKSSNQPQHF.

The chain uses TRBV25-1 and TRBJ2-7; 8 nucleotides agree with TRBD1. Trimming took 6 bases from V and 5 from J; bases not matched to a gene: 6. The germline CDR1 and CDR2 sequences are MGHDK and SYGVNS. The CDR3 length is 13 residues. The CDR3 nucleotides read TGTGCCAGCAGGCGGACAGGGCGCCACGAGCAGTACTTC. This gives the protein CASRRTGRHEQYF.

The V call is TRBV5-1, the J call TRBJ2-3, with D tentatively TRBD2 (5 bases). Germline CDR1 and CDR2: SGHRS and YFSETQ. The ends were cut back, 4 bases at V and 5 bases at J, with 17 bases in the middle. This CDR3 comprises 15 residues. CDR3 loop: CASSLHRSAGDTQYF. The CDR3 DNA sequence: TGCGCCAGCAGCCTCCATAGGAGCGCGGGAGATACGCAGTATTTT.

Here the CDR3 DNA reads TGTGCCAGTAGTATCGGTCAGACAGGACTGAACACTGAAGCTTTCTTT. It specifies CASSIGQTGLNTEAFF. The rearrangement uses TRBV19 and TRBJ1-1, with D perhaps TRBD1 (6 bases). Trimming shortened V by 3 bases and J by 0 bases, and 14 bases separated the two germline ends. The CDR3 length is 16 residues. The germline V gene has CDR1 LNHDA and CDR2 SQIVND (reference sequence).

The chain is built from TRBV6-1 and TRBJ1-2, with 10 positions matching TRBD1. This CDR3 is 16 amino acids long. J lost 4 bases, V lost 4 bases, and 9 bases had no gene match. Germline CDR1 is MNHNS and CDR2 is SASEGT. CDR3 protein: CASSGRRQGAGYGYTF. The CDR3 coding sequence is TGTGCCAGCAGTGGACGGAGACAGGGGGCGGGCTATGGCTACACCTTC.

This clone has only a few counts. The rearrangement joins TRBV6-6 to TRBJ1-2; D remains ambiguous. V was cut by 4 bases and J by 0 bases, with 9 bases left in between. Germline values: CDR1 MNHNY, CDR2 SVGAGI (reference sequence). The CDR3 spans 14 residues. This CDR3 is CASSWGATNYGYTF. The CDR3 nucleotides read TGTGCCAGCAGTTGGGGAGCGACTAACTATGGCTACACCTTC.

The rearrangement joins TRBV29-1 to TRBJ1-1; the match to TRBD1 covers 7 bases. Germline V gives CDR1 SQVTM, CDR2 ANQGSEA. The CDR3 has 15 amino acids. The ends lost 3 bases at V and 5 bases at J; junction bases unmatched: 12. In DNA form, the CDR3 reads TGCAGCGTTGAGGGAGGCCACAGGGGAAGAACTGAAGCTTTCTTT. Translated, it gives CSVEGGHRGRTEAFF.

As to this clone: Relative to the germline gene, one junction end is altered; a read error may explain this. V is TRBV7-9 and J is TRBJ1-2; TRBD1 agrees at 9 bases. The CDR3 covers 16 residues. Germline V lookup: CDR1 SEHNR, CDR2 FQNEAQ (reference sequence). CDR3 protein: CSSSQTGGQGNYGYTF. Written as DNA, the CDR3 is TGTTCCAGCAGCCAAACCGGAGGACAGGGGAACTATGGCTACACCTTC. Looking up the rest from reference TRBV7-9 and TRBJ1-2 gives the full variable domain: DTGVSQNPRHKITKRGQNVTFRCDPISEHNRLYWYRQTLGQGPEFLTYFQNEAQLEKSRLLSDRFSAERPKGSFSTLEIQRTEQGDSAMYLCSSSQTGGQGNYGYTFGSGTRLTVV.

This chain links TRBV5-6 with TRBJ2-7, with a possible D match to TRBD2 (6 bases). Germline CDR1 reads SGHDT; CDR2 reads YYEEEE. The V and J ends lost 5 bases and 3 bases respectively, with 12 bases between them. This CDR3 is 13 amino acids long. CDR3 sequence (DNA): TGTGCCAGCAGACCTTCGGAGGGCTACGAGCAGTACTTC. It translates to CASRPSEGYEQYF.

The rearrangement joins TRBV21-1 to TRBJ2-7; the table's TRBD2 call for D was not verified on the DNA. TRBV21-1 is a pseudogene locus. The CDR3 is 14 amino acids. CDR3 bases: TGTGCCAGCAGCATTACTCTCGAGTCCTACGAGCAGTACTTC. As protein: CASSITLESYEQYF.

This clone was seen more than once but under ten times. This chain uses TRBV29-1 with TRBJ1-1; 7 bases map to TRBD1. The CDR3 totals 13 residues. With 7 bases clipped from V and 1 base from J, the junction kept 6 bases outside the gene matches. The V gene's germline CDR1 is SQVTM and CDR2 ANQGSEA. The CDR3 loop reads CSATGAKNTEAFF. The CDR3 DNA reads as TGCAGCGCAACAGGGGCGAAGAACACTGAAGCTTTCTTT.

This clone showed up just a few times. The CDR3 loop is CASAGLAAEQYF. The CDR3, as DNA: TGTGCCAGCGCGGGACTAGCGGCCGAGCAGTACTTC. The genes are TRBV6-1 and TRBJ2-7, with 11 bases aligning to TRBD2. The germline gives CDR1 MNHNS, CDR2 SASEGT. The CDR3 extends over 12 amino acids. Trimming removed 8 bases from V and 6 bases from J; junction bases left unmatched: 3.

The genes are TRBV5-4 and TRBJ2-1; TRBD2 matches at 10 bases. Per germline, CDR1 SGHNT and CDR2 YYREEE (reference sequence). The V segment lost 4 bases and the J segment 4 bases; nucleotides outside the gene matches: 5. The CDR3 runs to 15 residues. The CDR3 reads CASSITSGEYNEQFF. DNA of the CDR3: TGTGCCAGCAGCATAACTAGCGGGGAGTACAATGAGCAGTTCTTC.

This CDR3 is CASSQSGRGRGEQFF. The CDR3 DNA is TGCGCCAGCAGTCAATCGGGCAGGGGGCGGGGTGAGCAGTTCTTC. This chain connects TRBV23-1 to TRBJ2-1; TRBD1 matches at 8 bases. TRBV23-1 has ORF status, its function being uncertain. The CDR3 runs to 15 residues. V dropped 0 bases and J dropped 9; count of bases not matched to a gene: 7.

In this sample, this clone turned up once. The V call is TRBV9, the J call TRBJ1-6; 7 nucleotides agree with TRBD1. The V gene end was trimmed by 5 bases and the J gene end by 5 bases; junction bases not matched to a gene: 7. Germline V gene data show CDR1 as SGDLS and CDR2 as YYNGEE. The CDR3 totals 15 residues. The CDR3 nucleotides read TGTGCCAGCAGACCACCCGGGACAGATAATTCACCCCTCCACTTT. Protein: CASRPPGTDNSPLHF. Full variable domain (rest looked up from reference TRBV9 and TRBJ1-6): DSGVTQTPKHLITATGQRVTLRCSPRSGDLSVYWYQQSLDQGLQFLIQYYNGEERAKGNILERFSAQQFPDLHSELNLSSLELGDSALYFCASRPPGTDNSPLHFGNGTRLTVT.

The gene calls are TRBV5-1 and TRBJ2-3, with TRBD2 matching over 11 bases. This CDR3 is built from 18 residues. With V trimmed by 0 bases and J by 3 bases, 9 bases remained unmatched. CDR1 is SGHRS, CDR2 YFSETQ, per germline. The CDR3 here is CASSLGLTSGGPTDTQYF. In nucleotides, the CDR3 is TGCGCCAGCAGCTTGGGCCTTACTAGCGGGGGCCCAACAGATACGCAGTATTTT.

The V gene is TRBV5-6, the J gene TRBJ2-7; D may be TRBD2 (5 bases). Between the trimmed V and J ends, which lost 5 bases and 7 bases, there was a span of 16 bases. This CDR3 is built from 13 residues. Germline-derived CDR1 and CDR2 are SGHDT and YYEEEE. CDR3 loop: CASSLPGVREQYF. The CDR3 DNA sequence: TGTGCCAGCAGTTTGCCCGGGGTGAGGGAGCAGTACTTC.

This rearrangement joins TRBV5-1 to TRBJ2-3, with 7 bases aligning to TRBD2. The length of the CDR3 is 14 residues. V shed 4 bases and J 2 bases; nucleotides not matched to a gene: 4. From germline, CDR1 is SGHRS and CDR2 YFSETQ. The CDR3 region is CASSPGGNTDTQYF. DNA of the CDR3: TGCGCCAGCAGCCCCGGGGGGAACACAGATACGCAGTATTTT.

The chain links TRBV13 to TRBJ1-5; D not resolved. Germline V gene sequence: CDR1 PRHDT, CDR2 FYEKMQ (reference sequence). This CDR3 has 14 residues. The ends were cut back, 2 bases at V and 8 bases at J, with 13 bases in the middle. The CDR3 DNA follows: TGTGCCAGCAGCTTACGGGATGAGGCTAAGCCCCAGCATTTT. Its protein product is CASSLRDEAKPQHF.

Concerning this clone: Germline is not matched at one junction end, which may reflect a read error. CDR3 sequence: CASSLDVGAYNEQFF. The CDR3 DNA is TGTGCTAGCAGCTTGGATGTAGGGGCCTACAATGAGCAGTTCTTC. The V call is TRBV7-7, the J call TRBJ2-1, with D perhaps matching TRBD1 (5 bases). The CDR3 contains 15 residues. Germline-derived CDR1 and CDR2 are SSHAT and FNYEAQ (reference sequence).

V is TRBV30 and J is TRBJ2-1, with a tentative D call TRBD2 (6 bases). The CDR3 totals 13 residues. Looked up from germline, CDR1 is GTSNPN and CDR2 is SVGIG (reference sequence). V was pared by 5 bases and J by 8 bases, with 16 bases between. CDR3 in DNA: TGTGCCTGGGGTGGGACTTGGGGGGATGAGCAGTTCTTC. Protein product: CAWGGTWGDEQFF. Variable domain in full (rest from reference TRBV30 and TRBJ2-1): SQTIHQWPATLVQPVGSPLSLECTVEGTSNPNLYWYRQAAGRGLQLLFYSVGIGQISSEVPQNLSASRPQDRQFILSSKKLLLSDSGFYLCAWGGTWGDEQFFGPGTRLTVL.

The J gene is TRBJ2-7, the V gene TRBV11-2, with D unclear. Germline CDR1 reads SGHAT; CDR2 reads FQNNGV. The V end lost 2 bases, the J end lost 7 bases, and 9 bases lay between the germline ends. This CDR3 is built from 12 residues. CDR3 bases: TGTGCCAGCAGCTTATCGATCGGTGAGCAGTACTTC. Translation gives CASSLSIGEQYF.

This CDR3 reads CARSDRPGLGFNEQFF. The CDR3 DNA follows: TGTGCCAGAAGCGACCGACCGGGACTAGGGTTCAATGAGCAGTTCTTC. The chain employs TRBV5-3 and TRBJ2-1, with 8 bases lining up with TRBD2. TRBV5-3 is treated as an ORF (open reading frame) with a function not yet certain. V was pared by 4 bases and J by 6 bases, with 12 bases of the junction left unmatched. This CDR3 region has 16 residues.

The chain combines TRBV7-2 with TRBJ1-1, with 11 bases fitting TRBD1. Trimming cost V 5 bases and J 12 bases; bases outside gene matches: 8. This CDR3 region has 13 residues. Per the germline V gene, CDR1 is SGHTA and CDR2 is FQGNSA. The CDR3 region has the DNA TGTGCCAGCAGCCTGACGGGACAGGGGGAAACTTTCTTT. Translation gives CASSLTGQGETFF.

The genes are TRBV4-2 and TRBJ2-3, with TRBD1 identical over 9 bases. CDR1 is LGHNA, CDR2 YNFKEQ, per germline. The CDR3 contains 16 residues. The V and J ends lost 3 bases and 5 bases, in that order; junction bases with no gene match: 9. CDR3 loop: CASSHDTGGSGDTQYF. The CDR3 DNA follows: TGTGCCAGCAGCCATGACACAGGGGGCTCGGGAGATACGCAGTATTTT.

This sequence joins TRBV7-6 and TRBJ2-1; TRBD2 aligns across 10 bases. The CDR3 totals 15 residues. J gave up 2 bases and V 2 bases, and 0 bases lay outside the gene matches. CDR1 and CDR2 (germline): SGHVS, FNYEAQ. CDR3 loop: CASSLLAGAYNEQFF. As DNA, the CDR3 is TGTGCCAGCAGCTTACTAGCGGGGGCCTACAATGAGCAGTTCTTC.